The 14 T cell receptor beta chains below were found in one sample sequenced in a study of T cells after yellow fever vaccination. TCRdb passed the 5' RACE reads through MiXCR, listing each CDR3 protein once. The top ten hold around 16% of the sample, which has 450,000 to 550,000 distinct CDR3 sequences, 20% to 25% seen once. This sample comprised PBMCs, obtained 20 to 25 days after the first yellow fever vaccination. These receptors were taken from a man between 18 and 35 years old who received the YFV17D yellow fever vaccine.

In this sample, this clonotype turned up many times. The genes are TRBV6-4 and TRBJ2-3; D might be TRBD2 (7 bases). V lost 2 bases, J lost 4 bases, and 13 bases lay in between. Germline V gene lookup returns CDR1 MRHNA and CDR2 SNTAGT. The CDR3 extends over 15 amino acids. CDR3 region: CASSDEGGAADTQYF. DNA of the CDR3: TGTGCCAGCAGTGACGAGGGGGGGGCCGCAGATACGCAGTATTTT.

The rearrangement uses TRBV6-1 and TRBJ1-2; possible D gene TRBD1, 6 bases. CDR1 MNHNS and CDR2 SASEGT come from the germline V gene. V was clipped by 5 bases and J by 1 base, with 14 bases between them. The length of the CDR3 is 15 residues. The CDR3 nucleotides are TGTGCCAGCAGTCCCGGGACACTGCATAACTATGGCTACACCTTC. Amino acids: CASSPGTLHNYGYTF.

In this sample, this clonotype turned up a few times. The V and J genes are TRBV12-3 or TRBV12-4 and TRBJ1-4; perhaps TRBD1 as D (5 bases). The V end lost 3 bases, the J end lost 8 bases, and 16 bases lay between the germline ends. The CDR3 is 15 residues long. CDR3 sequence (DNA): TGTGCCAGCAGTTTGGTGGGGACTCTGGGGGAAAAACTGTTTTTT. It specifies CASSLVGTLGEKLFF.

This clonotype was seen a handful of times. This chain links TRBV4-3 with TRBJ2-1; 7 bases line up with TRBD2. Germline V gene data show CDR1 as LGHNA and CDR2 as YSLEER. CDR3 length: 16 amino acids. V shed 1 base and J 0 bases; nucleotides not matched to a gene: 3. CDR3: CASSQGRDYSYNEQFF. Written as DNA, the CDR3 is TGCGCCAGCAGCCAAGGACGGGACTACTCCTACAATGAGCAGTTCTTC.

This clonotype appeared a few times. The rearrangement links TRBV6-6 to TRBJ2-7; D ambiguous. This CDR3 comprises 11 residues. Trimming took off 7 bases at V and 0 bases at J, with 4 bases between the two ends. Germline loops: CDR1 MNHNY, CDR2 SVGAGI (reference sequence). For the CDR3, the DNA is TGTGCCAGCACAGACTCCTACGAGCAGTACGTC. Its translation: CASTDSYEQYV.

This chain links TRBV4-1 with TRBJ2-6, with 9 bases lining up with TRBD1. The length of the CDR3 is 19 residues. Losses at the gene ends were 2 bases for V and 4 bases for J; bases not matched to a gene: 12. Looked up from germline, CDR1 is MGHRA and CDR2 is YSYEKL. The chain's CDR3 is CASSQPGQGFPSGANVLTF. The CDR3 DNA reads TGCGCCAGCAGCCAACCGGGACAGGGATTTCCGTCCGGGGCCAACGTCCTGACTTTC.

This clonotype has ten or more counts. The rearrangement links TRBV5-4 to TRBJ2-2; D not resolved. This CDR3 contains 15 residues. Germline loops: CDR1 SGHNT, CDR2 YYREEE (reference sequence). V was trimmed by 0 bases and J by 0 bases, leaving 6 bases between them. The CDR3 region is CASSLGQSNTGELFF. The CDR3 DNA reads TGTGCCAGCAGCTTGGGTCAGTCGAACACCGGGGAGCTGTTTTTT.

The V and J genes are TRBV7-9 and TRBJ2-5; the match to TRBD1 covers 8 bases. Germline loops: CDR1 SEHNR, CDR2 FQNEAQ (reference sequence). Germline trimming cut 3 bases from V and 1 base from J; bases unmatched to any gene: 1. The CDR3 covers 14 residues. The CDR3 reads CASSFDRGQETQYF. CDR3 sequence (DNA): TGTGCCAGCAGCTTTGACAGGGGCCAAGAGACCCAGTACTTC.

V and J are TRBV11-2 and TRBJ2-7; maybe TRBD2 (5 bases). CDR3 length equals 15 residues. Trimming removed 1 base at V and 2 bases at J, with 12 bases between. Germline V lookup: CDR1 SGHAT, CDR2 FQNNGV. CDR3 sequence: CASSLVSGSAYEQYV. Written as DNA, the CDR3 is TGTGCCAGCAGCTTAGTCTCGGGATCGGCCTACGAGCAGTACGTC.

This rearrangement joins TRBV18 to TRBJ1-4; no firm D call. The CDR3 contains 12 residues. Germline-derived CDR1 and CDR2 are KGHSH and LQKENI. V dropped 4 bases and J dropped 14 bases, with 14 bases sitting between them. Here the CDR3 reads CASSQSAGLLFF. CDR3 DNA sequence: TGTGCCAGCTCACAGAGCGCGGGTCTCCTGTTTTTT.

This clonotype was seen a few times. This sequence joins TRBV4-1 and TRBJ2-1; D might be TRBD2 (5 bases). The CDR3 contains 15 residues. Germline V gene data show CDR1 as MGHRA and CDR2 as YSYEKL. V was pared by 4 bases and J by 4 bases, with 14 bases between. The CDR3 sequence: CASSLLGNKYNEQFF. CDR3 bases: TGCGCCAGCAGCCTCCTCGGGAATAAGTACAATGAGCAGTTCTTC.

The chain carries TRBV27 and TRBJ2-3, with 9 bases identical to TRBD2. Losses at the gene ends were 0 bases for V and 2 bases for J; bases not matched to a gene: 6. Germline CDR1 and CDR2: MNHEY and SMNVEV (reference sequence). The CDR3 sequence is 17 residues long. DNA for the CDR3: TGTGCCAGCAGTTTATCCCGGCTAGCGGGGATCACAGATACGCAGTATTTT. This translates into CASSLSRLAGITDTQYF.

The gene calls are TRBV11-2 and TRBJ2-6, with 7 bases that match TRBD2. This CDR3 contains 16 residues. The germline gives CDR1 SGHAT, CDR2 FQNNGV. After removal of 5 bases from V and 3 bases from J, the junction contained 7 bases not matched to a gene. The CDR3 nucleotides are TGTGCCAGCAGCGGAAACGGGGGGAGTGGGGCCAACGTCCTGACTTTC. It is translated as CASSGNGGSGANVLTF.

This chain connects TRBV9 to TRBJ2-3; D assignment may be TRBD1 or TRBD2 (6 bases each). The V gene lost 4 bases and the J gene lost 4 bases, with 13 bases spanning the gap. Looked up from germline, CDR1 is SGDLS and CDR2 is YYNGEE. The length of the CDR3 is 14 residues. The CDR3 DNA is TGTGCCAGCAGCTCCCCCGGGGGCCCAGATACGCAGTATTTT. It is translated as CASSSPGGPDTQYF. Full variable domain (outside the CDR3, taken from reference TRBV9 and TRBJ2-3): DSGVTQTPKHLITATGQRVTLRCSPRSGDLSVYWYQQSLDQGLQFLIQYYNGEERAKGNILERFSAQQFPDLHSELNLSSLELGDSALYFCASSSPGGPDTQYFGPGTRLTVL.